Listed below are T cell receptor beta chains from one sample, sequenced in a study of cytomegalovirus exposure and HLA in healthy donors. Generated by immunoSEQ multiplex PCR, the TCRdb table keeps only in-frame clones and is missing some. The data contain around 100,000 clones, approximately 81% of them singletons. Sequenced material: PBMCs. These receptors were taken from a woman between 18 and 29 years old in good health and CMV-seropositive. Both conserved end residues are part of each CDR3. The order of the fields is D gene, V gene, J gene, clone size, CDR3 protein, CDR3 DNA. The D gene is left open where the match is weak. Clone size is given for some rows only: seen once, a few or many times, or a class if the clone is expanded.

d_gene: TRBD2; v_gene: TRBV28; j_gene: TRBJ2-7; abundance: NA; CDR3aa: CASSPAKGLAETYEQYF; CDR3nt: TGTGCCAGCAGTCCGGCCAAGGGACTAGCGGAAACCTACGAGCAGTACTTC
d_gene: NA; v_gene: TRBV5-6; j_gene: TRBJ1-2; abundance: NA; CDR3aa: CASSGATKTEGPRGYTF; CDR3nt: TGTGCCAGCAGCGGCGCCACAAAGACAGAAGGACCGAGGGGCTACACCTTC
d_gene: TRBD1; v_gene: TRBV7-3; j_gene: TRBJ2-7; abundance: once; CDR3aa: CAISLRGTGGDSSYEQYF; CDR3nt: TGTGCCATCAGCTTAAGAGGGACAGGGGGCGATAGCTCCTACGAGCAGTACTTC
d_gene: TRBD1; v_gene: TRBV30; j_gene: TRBJ1-1; abundance: NA; CDR3aa: CAWSPQGAETMNTEAFF; CDR3nt: TGTGCCTGGAGTCCCCAGGGGGCAGAAACGATGAACACTGAAGCTTTCTTT
d_gene: TRBD2; v_gene: TRBV5-6; j_gene: TRBJ2-1; abundance: NA; CDR3aa: CASTLTSGLWNEQFF; CDR3nt: TGTGCCAGCACCCTAACTAGCGGTCTTTGGAATGAGCAGTTCTTC
d_gene: NA; v_gene: TRBV4-1; j_gene: TRBJ2-1; abundance: once; CDR3aa: CASSHTGSEQFF; CDR3nt: TGCGCCAGCAGCCATACAGGGAGTGAGCAGTTCTTC
d_gene: NA; v_gene: TRBV10-3; j_gene: TRBJ1-3; abundance: NA; CDR3aa: CAISESRGAGGTIYF; CDR3nt: TGTGCCATCAGTGAGTCACGAGGGGCCGGGGGCACCATATATTTT
d_gene: NA; v_gene: TRBV29-1; j_gene: TRBJ2-7; abundance: NA; CDR3aa: CSVHGGRLNEQYF; CDR3nt: TGCAGCGTTCATGGGGGCCGGTTGAACGAGCAGTACTTC
d_gene: TRBD1; v_gene: TRBV11-3; j_gene: TRBJ1-2; abundance: NA; CDR3aa: CASSLDEAGGTYGYTF; CDR3nt: TGTGCCAGCAGCTTAGACGAGGCAGGGGGCACTTATGGCTACACCTTC
d_gene: TRBD1; v_gene: TRBV7-8; j_gene: TRBJ1-2; abundance: NA; CDR3aa: CASSLGQGADYGYTF; CDR3nt: TGTGCCAGCAGCTTAGGACAGGGGGCGGACTATGGCTACACCTTC
d_gene: NA; v_gene: TRBV11-2; j_gene: TRBJ1-4; abundance: NA; CDR3aa: CASRTLGGTNEKLFF; CDR3nt: TGTGCCAGCAGAACACTGGGGGGAACTAATGAAAAACTGTTTTTT
d_gene: TRBD1; v_gene: TRBV5-1; j_gene: TRBJ1-3; abundance: NA; CDR3aa: CASSTGQGRFSGNTIYF; CDR3nt: TGCGCCAGCAGCACCGGACAGGGAAGGTTCTCTGGAAACACCATATATTTT
d_gene: TRBD2; v_gene: TRBV5-1; j_gene: TRBJ2-2; abundance: NA; CDR3aa: CSLLLREYSPGELFF; CDR3nt: TGCTCTCTACTTCTGCGGGAGTATTCCCCGGGGGAGCTGTTTTTT
d_gene: TRBD2; v_gene: TRBV13; j_gene: TRBJ2-5; abundance: NA; CDR3aa: CASRLTSGSAETQYF; CDR3nt: TGTGCCAGCAGATTGACTAGCGGGAGCGCAGAGACCCAGTACTTC
d_gene: NA; v_gene: TRBV5-1; j_gene: TRBJ2-7; abundance: NA; CDR3aa: CASSFEKDSGYEQYF; CDR3nt: TGCGCCAGCAGCTTTGAAAAGGACAGCGGATACGAGCAGTACTTC
d_gene: NA; v_gene: TRBV7-8; j_gene: TRBJ1-3; abundance: NA; CDR3aa: CASSGTGNTIYF; CDR3nt: TGTGCCAGCTCCGGGACAGGAAACACCATATATTTT
d_gene: NA; v_gene: TRBV5-1; j_gene: TRBJ2-6; abundance: NA; CDR3aa: CASSLATGANVLTF; CDR3nt: TGCGCCAGCAGCTTGGCCACTGGGGCCAACGTCCTGACTTTC
d_gene: NA; v_gene: TRBV7-9; j_gene: TRBJ1-1; abundance: NA; CDR3aa: CASSLGGKTEAFF; CDR3nt: TGTGCCAGCAGCCTCGGGGGAAAAACTGAAGCTTTCTTT
d_gene: NA; v_gene: TRBV2; j_gene: TRBJ2-3; abundance: NA; CDR3aa: CASGRGSPTDTQYF; CDR3nt: TGTGCCAGCGGTCGGGGTTCTCCCACGGATACGCAGTATTTT
d_gene: TRBD1; v_gene: TRBV15; j_gene: TRBJ2-6; abundance: NA; CDR3aa: CATRRQGASSGANVLTF; CDR3nt: TGTGCCACCAGGAGACAGGGGGCGAGCTCTGGGGCCAACGTCCTGACTTTC
d_gene: NA; v_gene: TRBV6-5; j_gene: TRBJ1-1; abundance: NA; CDR3aa: CASSYGGGSEAFF; CDR3nt: TGTGCCAGCAGTTACGGGGGAGGGTCTGAAGCTTTCTTT
d_gene: NA; v_gene: TRBV7-2; j_gene: TRBJ2-5; abundance: NA; CDR3aa: CASSLAGQPGGETQYF; CDR3nt: TGTGCCAGCAGCTTAGCGGGACAGCCAGGGGGGGAGACCCAGTACTTC
d_gene: NA; v_gene: TRBV7-3; j_gene: TRBJ1-1; abundance: NA; CDR3aa: CASSFTGNTEAFF; CDR3nt: TGTGCCAGCAGCTTCACGGGGAACACTGAAGCTTTCTTT
d_gene: NA; v_gene: TRBV19; j_gene: TRBJ2-7; abundance: NA; CDR3aa: CASSTTPGNGEQYF; CDR3nt: TGTGCCAGTAGTACCACACCCGGGAATGGCGAGCAGTACTTC
d_gene: NA; v_gene: TRBV9; j_gene: TRBJ2-1; abundance: NA; CDR3aa: CASSAPGFGVNEQFF; CDR3nt: TGTGCCAGCAGCGCCCCGGGGTTCGGGGTCAATGAGCAGTTCTTC
d_gene: TRBD1; v_gene: TRBV5-1; j_gene: TRBJ2-4; abundance: NA; CDR3aa: CASSLSGQRAKNIQYF; CDR3nt: TGCGCCAGCAGCTTGTCGGGACAGAGAGCCAAAAACATTCAGTACTTC
d_gene: NA; v_gene: TRBV5-4; j_gene: TRBJ1-2; abundance: NA; CDR3aa: CASSLEQNYGYTF; CDR3nt: TGTGCCAGCAGCTTGGAACAGAACTATGGCTACACCTTC
d_gene: TRBD1; v_gene: TRBV7-6; j_gene: TRBJ1-5; abundance: NA; CDR3aa: CASSPGTVHQPQHF; CDR3nt: TGTGCCAGCAGCCCTGGGACAGTCCATCAGCCCCAGCATTTT
d_gene: NA; v_gene: TRBV6-5; j_gene: TRBJ1-1; abundance: once; CDR3aa: CASNYAGGDTEAFF; CDR3nt: TGTGCCAGCAATTACGCGGGGGGGGACACTGAAGCTTTCTTT
d_gene: NA; v_gene: TRBV11-2; j_gene: TRBJ2-1; abundance: NA; CDR3aa: CASSLDPREVRSYNEQFF; CDR3nt: TGTGCCAGCAGCTTAGATCCGAGGGAGGTACGATCCTACAATGAGCAGTTCTTC
d_gene: TRBD1; v_gene: TRBV5-1; j_gene: TRBJ1-1; abundance: NA; CDR3aa: CASSLAIGGHTEAFF; CDR3nt: TGCGCCAGCAGCTTGGCCATAGGGGGCCATACTGAAGCTTTCTTT
d_gene: NA; v_gene: TRBV6-6; j_gene: TRBJ1-3; abundance: once; CDR3aa: CASSPGTVGNTIYF; CDR3nt: TGTGCCAGCAGTCCAGGGACTGTTGGAAACACCATATATTTT
d_gene: NA; v_gene: TRBV7-3; j_gene: TRBJ1-2; abundance: NA; CDR3aa: CASSWNREDYGYTF; CDR3nt: TGTGCCAGCAGCTGGAACAGGGAAGACTATGGCTACACCTTC
d_gene: TRBD1; v_gene: TRBV6-1; j_gene: TRBJ1-2; abundance: once; CDR3aa: CASSESTGGYGYTF; CDR3nt: TGTGCCAGCAGTGAATCAACAGGGGGCTATGGCTACACCTTC
d_gene: NA; v_gene: TRBV4-1; j_gene: TRBJ1-5; abundance: NA; CDR3aa: CASSQDPQVSQPQHF; CDR3nt: TGCGCCAGCAGCCAAGATCCCCAGGTGAGTCAGCCCCAGCATTTT
d_gene: TRBD1; v_gene: TRBV10-2; j_gene: TRBJ2-7; abundance: NA; CDR3aa: CASRHPGQGPYEQYF; CDR3nt: TGCGCCAGCAGGCACCCGGGACAGGGCCCCTACGAGCAGTACTTC
d_gene: TRBD1; v_gene: TRBV19; j_gene: TRBJ1-5; abundance: NA; CDR3aa: CASGVEDRAGQPQHF; CDR3nt: TGTGCCAGTGGGGTAGAGGACAGGGCGGGTCAGCCCCAGCATTTT
d_gene: TRBD2; v_gene: TRBV28; j_gene: TRBJ2-7; abundance: NA; CDR3aa: CASRGAGVYEQYF; CDR3nt: TGTGCCAGCAGAGGGGCGGGAGTCTACGAGCAGTACTTC
d_gene: TRBD2; v_gene: TRBV9; j_gene: TRBJ2-7; abundance: NA; CDR3aa: CASSVEGRGYEQYF; CDR3nt: TGTGCCAGCAGCGTAGAGGGGAGGGGCTACGAGCAGTACTTC
d_gene: TRBD1; v_gene: TRBV11-2; j_gene: TRBJ2-7; abundance: NA; CDR3aa: CASSLAGQGRHEQYF; CDR3nt: TGTGCCAGCAGCTTAGCCGGACAGGGGAGGCACGAGCAGTACTTC
d_gene: NA; v_gene: TRBV6-5; j_gene: TRBJ2-7; abundance: NA; CDR3aa: CASSLGQGYEQYF; CDR3nt: TGTGCCAGCAGTTTGGGCCAGGGCTACGAGCAGTACTTC
d_gene: NA; v_gene: TRBV7-9; j_gene: TRBJ2-3; abundance: NA; CDR3aa: CASSLVNIDAQYF; CDR3nt: TGTGCCAGCAGCTTGGTGAATATAGATGCGCAGTATTTT
d_gene: NA; v_gene: TRBV23-1; j_gene: TRBJ1-1; abundance: NA; CDR3aa: CASIWTPSGNTEAFF; CDR3nt: TGCGCCAGCATCTGGACACCCTCTGGAAACACTGAAGCTTTCTTT
d_gene: NA; v_gene: TRBV18; j_gene: TRBJ2-5; abundance: NA; CDR3aa: CASSPGGGETQYF; CDR3nt: TGTGCCAGCTCACCAGGTGGAGGGGAGACCCAGTACTTC
d_gene: NA; v_gene: TRBV7-9; j_gene: TRBJ2-7; abundance: NA; CDR3aa: CASSFIAGIGEQYF; CDR3nt: TGTGCCAGCAGCTTCATTGCAGGGATCGGCGAGCAGTACTTC
d_gene: NA; v_gene: TRBV5-1; j_gene: TRBJ2-5; abundance: NA; CDR3aa: CASSPWATSETQYF; CDR3nt: TGCGCCAGCAGCCCCTGGGCCACCTCGGAGACCCAGTACTTC